One TCR beta chain is described in this entry. In the source study's methods: Filtering was not the same, since immunoSEQ gave junction-only sequences without quality scores. Profiling relied on immunoSEQ multiplex PCR, and the TCRdb table lists in-frame clones only, not all of them. Clone size and V and J calls were adopted from that table, with D and trimming inferred from the DNA. Among about 980,000 clones listed, 60% to 85% were seen once. This entry comes from a study of shared clonotypes between healthy human individuals. The CDR3 consists of 14 residues. CDR1 and CDR2 (germline): MNHNY, SVGAGI (reference sequence). The V gene lost 2 bases and the J gene lost 3 bases, with 11 bases spanning the gap.

This sequence originates from a man aged 18-30 years in good health. J is TRBJ2-7 and V is TRBV6-6, with D possibly being TRBD2 (5 bases). Source material: memory CD4+ T cells sorted from blood. The subset was: CD45RA-negative fraction. CDR3 sequence reads: CASSYGGSDYEQYF. CDR3 nucleotides: TGTGCCAGCAGTTACGGCGGGTCCGACTACGAGCAGTACTTC.